Below, 7 T cell receptor beta chains from the same sample are listed, as sequenced in a study of response to subunit inactivated influenza vaccine. MiXCR was run by TCRdb on the RT-PCR reads, yielding one entry per CDR3 protein. The data hold roughly 650,000 distinct CDR3 sequences, with around 16% observed a single time. The sequencing used PBMCs from blood, collected 12 days after vaccination. The receptor set was obtained from a man aged 50-59 years who received an inactivated influenza vaccine.

This clonotype occurred a few times. The chain is built from TRBV7-2 and TRBJ2-1; D gene uncertain. The germline V gene has CDR1 SGHTA and CDR2 FQGNSA. V gave up 3 bases and J gave up 3 bases, with 12 bases separating them. The CDR3 length is 15 residues. CDR3 sequence: CASSFGLPRYNEQFF. The CDR3 bases are TGTGCCAGCAGCTTTGGCCTACCGCGCTACAATGAGCAGTTCTTC.

This clonotype has only a few counts. This rearrangement joins TRBV15 to TRBJ2-5, with TRBD2 identical over 7 bases. The germline CDR1 and CDR2 sequences are LNHNV and YYDKDF (reference sequence). J was trimmed by 2 bases and V by 3 bases; bases with no gene match: 6. The CDR3 loop spans 15 amino acids. The CDR3 reads CATSSAPGLQETQYF. CDR3 coding DNA: TGTGCCACCAGCAGTGCCCCGGGACTACAAGAGACCCAGTACTTC.

At least ten counts were recorded for this clonotype. The chain is built from TRBV12-3 or TRBV12-4 and TRBJ2-6, with 7 bases identical to TRBD2. V dropped 7 bases and J dropped 2; count of bases not matched to a gene: 2. The CDR3 totals 14 residues. The CDR3 DNA is TGTGCCAGCACACGGGGGGCTGGGGCCAACGTCCTGACTTTC. Amino acids: CASTRGAGANVLTF.

This clonotype was observed at least ten times. This chain links TRBV29-1 with TRBJ2-3; 7 bases line up with TRBD2. Trimming cost V 3 bases and J 6 bases; bases outside gene matches: 12. The CDR3 loop spans 15 amino acids. From germline, CDR1 is SQVTM and CDR2 ANQGSEA. CDR3 loop: CSVDLDGGSGDTQYF. In DNA form, the CDR3 reads TGCAGCGTTGACCTCGACGGGGGGAGCGGTGATACGCAGTATTTT.

As for this clonotype: This could be a read error, since a much larger clone is one nucleotide away. This chain uses TRBV7-8 with TRBJ1-2, with 10 bases fitting TRBD1. The length of the CDR3 is 14 residues. J gave up 5 bases and V 3 bases, and 3 bases lay outside the gene matches. Germline values: CDR1 SGHVS, CDR2 FQNEAQ. CDR3 sequence: CASSFGTGEYGYTF. The CDR3 nucleotides read TGTGCCAGCAGCTTCGGGACAGGGGAATATGGCTACACCTTC.

There are a few counts of this clonotype. DNA for the CDR3: TGTGCCAGCAGCTTACTTCCTAGCGGGAGGTACAATGAGCAGTTCTTC. Protein: CASSLLPSGRYNEQFF. V gene TRBV7-2 combines with J gene TRBJ2-1, with TRBD2 matching 11 bases. With 2 bases clipped from V and 4 bases from J, the junction kept 4 bases outside the gene matches. Germline-derived CDR1 and CDR2 are SGHTA and FQGNSA. The CDR3 has 16 residues. Full variable domain (outside the CDR3, taken from reference TRBV7-2 and TRBJ2-1): GAGVSQSPSNKVTEKGKDVELRCDPISGHTALYWYRQSLGQGLEFLIYFQGNSAPDKSGLPSDRFSAERTGGSVSTLTIQRTQQEDSAVYLCASSLLPSGRYNEQFFGPGTRLTVL.

V and J are TRBV20-1 and TRBJ2-7; 9 bases line up with TRBD2. This CDR3 has 14 amino acids. After removal of 5 bases from V and 5 bases from J, the junction contained 10 bases not matched to a gene. The germline gives CDR1 DFQATT, CDR2 SNEGSKA (reference sequence). In nucleotides, the CDR3 is TGCAGTGCTCCAGGGGCGGCGGGAGGGCACGAGCAGTACTTC. This sequence encodes CSAPGAAGGHEQYF.